Below, 25 T cell receptor beta chains from the same sample are listed, as sequenced in a study of T cells after yellow fever vaccination. TCRdb re-called the 5' RACE reads through MiXCR, storing one row per CDR3 protein. The sample has some 200,000 distinct CDR3 sequences; approximately 3.3% are singletons. The specimen was CD4+ T cells sorted from PBMCs, collected 10 days after the yellow fever booster vaccination. These receptors originate from a man aged 18 to 30 who received the YFV17D yellow fever vaccine.

The table lists this clonotype with many counts. One junction end disagrees with the germline gene, perhaps due to a read error. The chain is built from TRBV7-7 and TRBJ2-1; 7 nucleotides align to TRBD2. The CDR3 has 16 amino acids. Germline V CDR1 and CDR2: SSHAT, FNYEAQ (reference sequence). CDR3 protein: CASSARVLGGENEQFF. In DNA, the CDR3 is TGTGCTAGCAGCGCTAGGGTTCTGGGAGGGGAGAATGAGCAGTTCTTC.

This clonotype appeared many times. V is TRBV6-5 and J is TRBJ2-3; TRBD2 agrees at 7 bases. In germline, CDR1 is MNHEY, CDR2 SVGAGI. Germline trimming cut 4 bases from V and 4 bases from J; bases unmatched to any gene: 8. This CDR3 is 15 amino acids long. The CDR3 is CASSSVGGTSDTQYF. CDR3 DNA sequence: TGTGCCAGCAGTTCTGTCGGGGGGACTTCAGATACGCAGTATTTT.

This chain uses TRBV6-5 with TRBJ1-5; 7 bases align to TRBD1. The CDR3 covers 14 residues. Germline CDR1 is MNHEY and CDR2 is SVGAGI. With 5 bases clipped from V and 6 bases from J, the junction kept 7 bases outside the gene matches. DNA for the CDR3: TGTGCCAGCAGTCCCACAGGGGAGGCTCAGCCCCAGCATTTT. Amino acids: CASSPTGEAQPQHF.

There are a few counts of this clonotype. This chain links TRBV5-1 with TRBJ1-5; a weak D match, TRBD1 (5 bases). Germline CDR1 is SGHRS and CDR2 is YFSETQ. The V end lost 4 bases, the J end lost 4 bases, and 15 bases lay between the germline ends. CDR3 length: 15 residues. The CDR3 nucleotides are TGCGCCAGCAGCGACAGTCCGGGTTCTAATCAGCCCCAGCATTTT. It is translated as CASSDSPGSNQPQHF.

The sample holds many counts of this clonotype. The V and J genes are TRBV20-1 and TRBJ2-3; the match to TRBD2 covers 9 bases. CDR1 is DFQATT and CDR2 is SNEGSKA in the germline V gene (reference sequence). The V and J ends lost 5 bases and 2 bases, in that order; junction bases with no gene match: 5. CDR3 length equals 14 residues. CDR3 nucleotide sequence: TGCAGTGCTCTCGGGACTAGCAACACAGATACGCAGTATTTT. Its translation is CSALGTSNTDTQYF.

This clonotype has at least ten counts. The chain links TRBV11-2 to TRBJ2-7, with D tentatively TRBD1 (6 bases). Trimming pared 5 bases from V and 6 bases from J, leaving 11 bases between. CDR3 size: 12 residues. Germline V gives CDR1 SGHAT, CDR2 FQNNGV. The CDR3 protein is CASSPDSLEQYV. CDR3 DNA: TGTGCCAGCAGCCCGGACAGTCTCGAGCAGTACGTC.

Only a few counts were recorded for this clonotype. This chain joins TRBV3-1 and TRBJ1-2; D gene ambiguous. Trimming pared 2 bases from V and 6 bases from J, leaving 13 bases between. Germline V gene sequence: CDR1 LGHDT, CDR2 YNNKEL (reference sequence). The CDR3 runs to 14 residues. The CDR3 DNA sequence: TGTGCCAGCAGCCAATCAGTCGTGGTAAATGGCTACACCTTC. Encoded protein: CASSQSVVVNGYTF.

This clonotype has ten or more counts. The chain joins TRBV15 to TRBJ2-2; no clear D. Germline V gene sequence: CDR1 LNHNV, CDR2 YYDKDF (reference sequence). CDR3 length: 15 residues. Trimming removed 0 bases from V and 5 bases from J, with 10 bases in between. The CDR3 here is CATSRDLSRTGELFF. The CDR3 bases are TGTGCCACCAGCAGAGATCTCTCTCGGACCGGGGAGCTGTTTTTT.

In its sample, this clonotype was seen many times. The chain carries TRBV12-3 or TRBV12-4 and TRBJ1-1; no firm D call. V lost 3 bases, J lost 1 base, and 9 bases lay in between. This CDR3 contains 14 residues. CDR3 amino acids: CASSFSSGNTEAFF. The CDR3 bases are TGTGCCAGCAGTTTTTCCTCGGGGAACACTGAAGCTTTCTTT.

V and J are TRBV13 and TRBJ1-1; a possible D gene is TRBD1 (5 bases). The CDR3 runs to 16 residues. V shed 7 bases and J shed 3 bases, with 21 bases lying between them. The germline V gene encodes CDR1 PRHDT and CDR2 FYEKMQ (reference sequence). The CDR3 is CASILYHGGRHTEAFF. The DNA for the CDR3 is TGTGCCAGCATCCTCTACCACGGGGGTCGTCACACTGAAGCTTTCTTT.

V is TRBV6-1 and J is TRBJ1-2, with TRBD1 matching over 11 bases. After removal of 6 bases from V and 3 bases from J, the junction contained 9 bases not matched to a gene. Germline-derived CDR1 and CDR2 are MNHNS and SASEGT. CDR3 length: 16 residues. CDR3: CASRFEEGQGDYGYTF. The CDR3 DNA reads TGTGCCAGCAGATTCGAAGAGGGACAGGGGGACTATGGCTACACCTTC.

The chain links TRBV10-1 to TRBJ2-7, with D perhaps given as TRBD1 or TRBD2 (5 bases each). The germline CDR1 and CDR2 sequences are WNHNN and SYGVQD (reference sequence). Trimming pared 6 bases from V and 1 base from J, leaving 13 bases between. CDR3 length: 14 amino acids. CDR3 amino acids: CASRRDRLSYEQYF. DNA for the CDR3: TGCGCCAGCAGAAGGGACCGCCTATCCTACGAGCAGTACTTC.

V is TRBV20-1 and J is TRBJ2-7, with D perhaps TRBD1 or TRBD2 (5 bases each). The V end lost 1 base, the J end lost 5 bases, and 9 bases lay between the germline ends. The germline V gene encodes CDR1 DFQATT and CDR2 SNEGSKA (reference sequence). The CDR3 covers 12 residues. The CDR3 DNA is TGCAGTGCTAGAGGGGGGACCCACGAGCAGTACGTC. Encoded protein: CSARGGTHEQYV.

This clonotype was observed at least ten times. The CDR3 coding sequence is TGTGCCAGCAGCTTCCTGGACAGGAGAGATGAAGCTTTCTTT. Residues: CASSFLDRRDEAFF. The chain couples TRBV7-2 to TRBJ1-1; 7 bases agree with TRBD1. Looked up from germline, CDR1 is SGHTA and CDR2 is FQGNSA. The CDR3 is 14 amino acids. V lost 3 bases, J lost 7 bases, and 8 bases stayed unmatched.

This clonotype has a handful of counts. The V and J genes are TRBV29-1 and TRBJ2-5; D gene unclear. The length of the CDR3 is 10 residues. The V end was cut by 7 bases, the J end by 0 bases, with 3 bases between. The germline CDR1 and CDR2 sequences are SQVTM and ANQGSEA. This CDR3 is CSGHQETQYF. The CDR3 coding sequence is TGCAGCGGTCACCAAGAGACCCAGTACTTC.

This clonotype was seen many times. The genes are TRBV18 and TRBJ1-2; D gene ambiguous. Germline lookup yields CDR1 KGHSH and CDR2 LQKENI. Trimming pared 5 bases from V and 7 bases from J, leaving 17 bases between. CDR3 length: 14 amino acids. Written as DNA, the CDR3 is TGTGCCAGCTCATTCCCGGCCGGGTCCGGTGGCTACACCTTC. Translated: CASSFPAGSGGYTF.

The genes are TRBV24-1 and TRBJ1-3; D is ambiguous. CDR3 length: 16 residues. Trimming took 0 bases from V and 2 from J, leaving 10 bases between them. Germline assignment: CDR1 KGHDR and CDR2 SFDVKD. The CDR3 loop reads CATSDLAEPPGNTIYF. In DNA, the CDR3 is TGTGCCACCAGTGATTTGGCAGAACCTCCTGGAAACACCATATATTTT.

J is TRBJ1-4 and V is TRBV6-2 or TRBV6-3; D gene ambiguous. This CDR3 is built from 12 residues. V lost 6 bases to trimming and J lost 10 bases, with 12 bases between them. Germline-derived CDR1 and CDR2 are MNHEY and SVGEGT. The chain's CDR3 is CASSSAPAKLFF. DNA of the CDR3: TGTGCCAGCAGCTCCGCGCCCGCAAAACTGTTTTTT.

This clonotype showed up many times. Germline is not matched at one junction end, which may reflect a read error. The chain links TRBV11-2 to TRBJ2-3; D may correspond to TRBD1 or TRBD2 (5 bases each). The CDR3 spans 13 residues. Germline V gives CDR1 SGHAT, CDR2 FQNNGV. The chain's CDR3 is CASSPGTTDTRYF. CDR3 sequence (DNA): TGTGCCAGCAGCCCAGGGACCACAGATACGCGGTATTTT. The full variable domain, its missing parts supplied by reference TRBV11-2 and TRBJ2-3, is EAGVAQSPRYKIIEKRQSVAFWCNPISGHATLYWYQQILGQGPKLLIQFQNNGVVDDSQLPKDRFSAERLKGVDSTLKIQPAKLEDSAVYLCASSPGTTDTRYFGPGTRLTVL.

Worth noting for this clonotype: A read error may explain this, as a much larger clone is one base away. CDR3 coding DNA: TGTTCCAGCAGCTTAGCGAACGGGGGGGCCACTGAAGCTTTCTTT. This translates into CSSSLANGGATEAFF. V is TRBV7-2 and J is TRBJ1-1, with a possible D match to TRBD1 (6 bases). The CDR3 is 15 residues long. From germline, CDR1 is SGHTA and CDR2 FQGNSA.

This clonotype has at least ten counts. The V and J genes are TRBV4-1 and TRBJ2-7; the D gene is possibly TRBD1 (6 bases). CDR1 and CDR2 (germline): MGHRA, YSYEKL. The CDR3 runs 16 residues. V was shortened by 0 bases and J by 6 bases, with 18 bases between the two germline ends. The CDR3 loop reads CASSQDSLAGAGEQYF. The CDR3 DNA follows: TGCGCCAGCAGCCAAGATTCCCTGGCAGGGGCCGGCGAGCAGTACTTC.

This clonotype has more than one count but fewer than ten. This chain connects TRBV20-1 to TRBJ2-1; D not resolved. This CDR3 has 12 residues. Trimming shortened V by 2 bases and J by 8 bases, and 10 bases separated the two germline ends. The V gene's germline CDR1 is DFQATT and CDR2 SNEGSKA (reference sequence). The CDR3 region has the DNA TGCAGTGCTAGATGGGGTGGGGATGAGCAGTTCTTC. Translating it yields CSARWGGDEQFF.

This clonotype was recorded a few times. J is TRBJ2-3 and V is TRBV20-1; 8 positions agree with TRBD2. V shed 6 bases and J 3 bases; nucleotides not matched to a gene: 8. Germline V lookup: CDR1 DFQATT, CDR2 SNEGSKA (reference sequence). The CDR3 contains 14 residues. The CDR3 DNA is TGCAGTGCCCTCGCCGGGGGGGCAACAGATACGCAGTATTTT. This gives the protein CSALAGGATDTQYF.

This rearrangement joins TRBV9 to TRBJ2-7; D is unresolved. Trimming stripped 1 base from V and 5 bases from J, with 7 bases between. Germline CDR1 SGDLS, CDR2 YYNGEE. This CDR3 has 12 amino acids. CDR3 region: CASSVTGDEQYV. The CDR3 DNA sequence: TGTGCCAGCAGCGTAACTGGGGACGAGCAGTACGTC.

This clonotype appeared a few times. The chain uses TRBV5-1 and TRBJ2-1; D is ambiguous. V was trimmed by 0 bases and J by 5 bases, leaving 6 bases between them. Germline lookup yields CDR1 SGHRS and CDR2 YFSETQ. The CDR3 is 13 residues long. CDR3 amino acids: CASSLVQNNEQFF. DNA of the CDR3: TGCGCCAGCAGCTTGGTACAAAACAATGAGCAGTTCTTC.